The 32 T cell receptor beta chains reported below all come from one sample, sequenced in a study of blood T cell repertoires in COVID-19. Using immunoSEQ multiplex PCR, the repertoire was profiled, and TCRdb retains in-frame clones only, with some absent. Of 90,000 to 130,000 clones detected, 88% appear once; the ten largest clones hold 2% to 2.5%. The sequencing sample was made of peripheral blood. These receptors were collected from a human donor in a cohort sampled during active COVID-19.

V is TRBV5-1 and J is TRBJ1-4; 9 nucleotides agree with TRBD1. The CDR3 loop spans 14 amino acids. Germline CDR1 and CDR2: SGHRS and YFSETQ. Germline trimming cut 5 bases from V and 4 bases from J; bases unmatched to any gene: 3. The CDR3 spells CASSLDRGNEKLFF. For the CDR3, the DNA is TGCGCCAGCAGTCTGGACAGGGGTAATGAAAAACTGTTTTTT.

The chain links TRBV10-3 to TRBJ2-7; D call uncertain. The CDR3 covers 12 residues. Trimming shortened V by 8 bases and J by 5 bases, and 13 bases separated the two germline ends. Germline CDR1 is ENHRY and CDR2 is SYGVKD. The CDR3 nucleotides read TGTGCCATCCGCCCGGGTGGCGACGAGCAGTACTTC. Translating gives CAIRPGGDEQYF.

This clone was seen just once. The rearrangement uses TRBV6-5 and TRBJ1-2, with 7 bases lining up with TRBD1. Germline CDR1 MNHEY, CDR2 SVGAGI. This CDR3 spans 12 amino acids. After removal of 6 bases from V and 2 bases from J, the junction contained 0 bases not matched to a gene. This CDR3 is CASRQGNYGYTF. CDR3 sequence (DNA): TGTGCCAGCAGACAGGGGAACTATGGCTACACCTTC.

The chain has TRBV4-1 and TRBJ2-3; possibly TRBD2 for D (6 bases). The ends were cut back, 1 base at V and 4 bases at J, with 12 bases in the middle. Germline CDR1 reads MGHRA; CDR2 reads YSYEKL. This CDR3 contains 15 residues. CDR3 in amino acids: CASSQGGRSPDTQYF. The CDR3 DNA sequence: TGCGCCAGCAGCCAAGGAGGGAGGTCCCCAGATACGCAGTATTTT.

This clone was found once. This chain joins TRBV27 and TRBJ2-3, with 8 bases aligning to TRBD1. Germline CDR1 reads MNHEY; CDR2 reads SMNVEV (reference sequence). V was clipped by 6 bases and J by 2 bases; unmatched bases: 7. The CDR3 covers 15 residues. The CDR3 DNA reads TGTGCCAGCAGACCCGGGACAGGCTTCACAGATACGCAGTATTTT. This codes for CASRPGTGFTDTQYF.

As to this clone: The junction differs from germline at one of its ends, possibly a read error. This sequence joins TRBV7-7 and TRBJ2-4; no clear D gene. The CDR3 consists of 16 residues. In germline, CDR1 is SSHAT, CDR2 FNYEAQ (reference sequence). CDR3 amino acids: CASSFSRLLAKNIQYF. The CDR3 DNA follows: TGTGCTAGCAGCTTTTCCAGACTCTTAGCCAAAAACATTCAGTACTTC.

The chain uses TRBV7-9 and TRBJ2-7; tentatively, D is TRBD2 (6 bases). There are 17 residues in the CDR3. V was trimmed by 5 bases and J by 4 bases, leaving 24 bases between them. Germline-derived CDR1 and CDR2 are SEHNR and FQNEAQ (reference sequence). CDR3 residues: CASSPLGAGSARYEQYF. CDR3 coding DNA: TGTGCCAGCAGCCCATTAGGGGCGGGATCAGCCAGGTACGAGCAGTACTTC.

The chain couples TRBV21-1 to TRBJ2-6; whether TRBD1, the table's D call, matches the DNA was not checked. TRBV21-1 is reported as a pseudogene. The CDR3 is 15 amino acids. CDR3 coding DNA: TGTGCCAGCAGCAAAGGACAATCTGGGGCCAACGTCCTGACTTTC. This sequence encodes CASSKGQSGANVLTF.

This clone was seen a single time. The chain links TRBV6-1 to TRBJ2-2, with 9 bases identical to TRBD2. This CDR3 comprises 17 residues. Looked up from germline, CDR1 is MNHNS and CDR2 is SASEGT. With 1 base clipped from V and 7 bases from J, the junction kept 10 bases outside the gene matches. In DNA form, the CDR3 reads TGTGCCAGCAGTGAAGGGTGGCGCGGGAGGGCCGGCGGGGAGCTGTTTTTT. It encodes CASSEGWRGRAGGELFF.

The chain combines TRBV7-2 with TRBJ2-1; possibly TRBD1 for D (5 bases). V shed 3 bases and J shed 5 bases, with 11 bases lying between them. There are 14 residues in the CDR3. The germline V gene has CDR1 SGHTA and CDR2 FQGNSA. This CDR3 reads CASSFSGRDNEQFF. The CDR3 region has the DNA TGTGCCAGCAGCTTTTCAGGGCGTGACAATGAGCAGTTCTTC.

V usage is TRBV28 and J usage is TRBJ2-1, with D tentatively TRBD1 (6 bases). V dropped 4 bases and J dropped 4 bases, with 8 bases sitting between them. The germline V gene has CDR1 MDHEN and CDR2 SYDVKM. CDR3 length equals 13 residues. This CDR3 is CASSSGHYNEQFF. The CDR3 region has the DNA TGTGCCAGCAGTTCGGGACATTACAATGAGCAGTTCTTC.

This chain links TRBV10-1 with TRBJ2-7; D gene ambiguous. Trimming cost V 2 bases and J 6 bases, with 17 bases left between them. The CDR3 is 15 residues long. CDR1 is WNHNN, CDR2 SYGVQD, per germline (reference sequence). The CDR3 reads CASSEKLGHKSEQYF. The DNA for the CDR3 is TGCGCCAGCAGTGAGAAACTTGGGCACAAGTCCGAGCAGTACTTC.

The chain recombines TRBV6-2 or TRBV6-3 with TRBJ1-5; D unresolved. The V and J ends lost 0 bases and 0 bases respectively, with 6 bases between them. Per germline, CDR1 MNHEY and CDR2 SVGEGT. The CDR3 is 15 amino acids. For the CDR3, the DNA is TGTGCCAGCAGTTACTCACGGTATAGCAATCAGCCCCAGCATTTT. Residues: CASSYSRYSNQPQHF.

The table lists this clone with a few counts. J is TRBJ1-3 and V is TRBV6-6; TRBD1 matches 7 bases. Trimming took 5 bases from V and 5 from J; bases not matched to a gene: 6. The length of the CDR3 is 14 residues. The V gene's germline CDR1 is MNHNY and CDR2 SVGAGI (reference sequence). The CDR3 loop reads CASSTWDSRNTIYF. CDR3 sequence (DNA): TGTGCCAGCAGTACGTGGGACAGCAGAAACACCATATATTTT.

The rearrangement links TRBV6-6 to TRBJ2-1; D may be TRBD1 (5 bases). Between the trimmed V and J ends, which lost 2 bases and 6 bases, there was a span of 17 bases. The CDR3 totals 16 residues. Per germline, CDR1 MNHNY and CDR2 SVGAGI (reference sequence). CDR3 in DNA: TGTGCCAGCAGTTACCCCAAGGGGCAGTCCAGCAATGAGCAGTTCTTC. It codes for CASSYPKGQSSNEQFF.

The chain carries TRBV19 and TRBJ2-5; D perhaps matches TRBD2 (5 bases). The CDR3 extends over 16 amino acids. From germline, CDR1 is LNHDA and CDR2 SQIVND (reference sequence). The ends were cut back, 0 bases at V and 4 bases at J, with 15 bases in the middle. The CDR3 loop is CASSIDHPGNRETQYF. The CDR3 DNA reads as TGTGCCAGTAGTATAGATCATCCGGGGAACCGAGAGACCCAGTACTTC. Full variable domain (rest looked up from reference TRBV19 and TRBJ2-5): DGGITQSPKYLFRKEGQNVTLSCEQNLNHDAMYWYRQDPGQGLRLIYYSQIVNDFQKGDIAEGYSVSREKKESFPLTVTSAQKNPTAFYLCASSIDHPGNRETQYFGPGTRLLVL.

CDR3: CASSSDRGHQPQHF. CDR3 coding DNA: TGTGCCAGCAGTTCGGACAGGGGGCACCAGCCCCAGCATTTT. The genes are TRBV27 and TRBJ1-5, with 11 bases lining up with TRBD1. The germline gives CDR1 MNHEY, CDR2 SMNVEV (reference sequence). Losses at the gene ends were 4 bases for V and 7 bases for J; bases not matched to a gene: 3. The CDR3 spans 14 residues.

The rearrangement uses TRBV5-6 and TRBJ2-3, with 11 bases aligning to TRBD2. This CDR3 is built from 18 residues. Trimming cost V 2 bases and J 3 bases; bases outside gene matches: 11. The germline CDR1 and CDR2 sequences are SGHDT and YYEEEE. CDR3 bases: TGTGCCAGCAGCTTAATCTTACTAGCGGGAGCCGGGACAGATACGCAGTATTTT. Translation: CASSLILLAGAGTDTQYF.

The chain has TRBV7-8 and TRBJ2-3; 9 bases align to TRBD2. Trimming removed 5 bases from V and 1 base from J; junction bases left unmatched: 10. This CDR3 has 17 amino acids. CDR1 SGHVS and CDR2 FQNEAQ come from the germline V gene. The CDR3 DNA reads TGTGCCAGCAGCCCCCTGGCGGAGCGGGGGGGCACAGATACGCAGTATTTT. Protein product: CASSPLAERGGTDTQYF.

The chain links TRBV7-2 to TRBJ1-2; TRBD1 matches at 10 bases. This CDR3 is 13 amino acids long. Germline values: CDR1 SGHTA, CDR2 FQGNSA. The V segment lost 4 bases and the J segment 8 bases; nucleotides outside the gene matches: 4. The chain's CDR3 is CASSSGQGGGYTF. CDR3 coding DNA: TGTGCCAGCAGCTCCGGACAGGGGGGAGGCTACACCTTC.

The J gene is TRBJ2-1, the V gene TRBV7-8; 9 bases agree with TRBD1. Germline V lookup: CDR1 SGHVS, CDR2 FQNEAQ. This CDR3 region has 16 residues. Unmatched junction bases numbered 3, after V lost 1 base and J lost 2 bases. CDR3: CASSLVRDRAYNEQFF. The CDR3 DNA follows: TGTGCCAGCAGCTTAGTTCGGGACAGGGCCTACAATGAGCAGTTCTTC.

The chain is built from TRBV7-3 and TRBJ2-3; 8 nucleotides line up with TRBD1. The J segment lost 3 bases and the V segment lost 6 bases, leaving 11 bases of the junction unmatched. The CDR3 runs 16 residues. CDR1 and CDR2 (germline): SGHTA, FQGTGA. This chain's CDR3 is CASRPTGTGPTDTQYF. In nucleotides, the CDR3 is TGTGCCAGCAGACCTACCGGGACAGGTCCGACAGATACGCAGTATTTT.

The chain uses TRBV29-1 and TRBJ2-1; 10 bases line up with TRBD1. The germline V gene encodes CDR1 SQVTM and CDR2 ANQGSEA. Unmatched junction bases numbered 5, after V lost 7 bases and J lost 5 bases. The CDR3 length is 13 residues. CDR3 residues: CSETGGNNNEQFF. CDR3 in DNA: TGCAGCGAGACAGGGGGCAATAACAATGAGCAGTTCTTC.

This rearrangement joins TRBV6-4 to TRBJ2-1, with D hard to call. Trimming took off 0 bases at V and 10 bases at J, with 7 bases between the two ends. The CDR3 runs 12 residues. The germline CDR1 and CDR2 sequences are MRHNA and SNTAGT. The CDR3 region is CASSDSRSEQFF. The CDR3, as DNA: TGTGCCAGCAGTGACTCGAGGTCGGAGCAGTTCTTC.

CDR3 region: CASTTTGTGELFF. The CDR3 DNA is TGTGCCAGCACCACGACAGGGACCGGGGAGCTGTTTTTT. The chain uses TRBV6-5 and TRBJ2-2; TRBD1 agrees at 7 bases. The J segment lost 5 bases and the V segment lost 7 bases, leaving 4 bases of the junction unmatched. The CDR3 loop spans 13 amino acids. Germline-derived CDR1 and CDR2 are MNHEY and SVGAGI.

This sequence joins TRBV20-1 and TRBJ2-3; the match to TRBD1 covers 7 bases. The CDR3 loop spans 16 amino acids. Germline V gene lookup returns CDR1 DFQATT and CDR2 SNEGSKA (reference sequence). The V segment lost 3 bases and the J segment 0 bases; nucleotides outside the gene matches: 9. Written as DNA, the CDR3 is TGCAGTGCTAGTGAATGGAGACAGGGCAGCACAGATACGCAGTATTTT. Translated: CSASEWRQGSTDTQYF.

CDR3 in DNA: TGTGCCAGTATAAACACCGGGGAGCTGTTTTTT. Encoded protein: CASINTGELFF. J is TRBJ2-2 and V is TRBV19; D call uncertain. The CDR3 covers 11 residues. Germline CDR1 is LNHDA and CDR2 is SQIVND (reference sequence). With 7 bases removed from V and 2 bases from J, the gap between germline ends came to 2 bases.

V and J are TRBV3-1 (or the pseudogene TRBV3-2) and TRBJ1-2; TRBD1 agrees at 8 bases. CDR1 and CDR2 from the germline V gene are LGHDT and YNNKEL (reference sequence). The V and J ends lost 2 bases and 7 bases, in that order; junction bases with no gene match: 9. This CDR3 is 15 amino acids long. For the CDR3, the DNA is TGTGCCAGCAGCCAATCTGGGACAGGAGTAGGTGGCTACACCTTC. It encodes CASSQSGTGVGGYTF.

V gene TRBV11-2 combines with J gene TRBJ2-7; 8 bases are a match to TRBD2. V was clipped by 1 base and J by 4 bases; unmatched bases: 6. The CDR3 runs to 15 residues. Germline V gene lookup returns CDR1 SGHAT and CDR2 FQNNGV. The CDR3 DNA reads TGTGCCAGCAGCTTAGGCGGGGGGTACATTTACGAGCAGTACTTC. Translated: CASSLGGGYIYEQYF.

This chain's CDR3 is CAIRGAGAGLSGNTIYF. The CDR3 nucleotides read TGTGCCATCAGGGGGGCAGGGGCCGGGCTCTCTGGAAACACCATATATTTT. This chain connects TRBV28 to TRBJ1-3; 7 bases match TRBD1. Germline V gives CDR1 MDHEN, CDR2 SYDVKM. The V segment lost 10 bases and the J segment 0 bases; nucleotides outside the gene matches: 15. There are 17 residues in the CDR3.

This chain links TRBV6-6 with TRBJ2-1; TRBD2 agrees at 8 bases. CDR3 length: 14 residues. Trimming removed 11 bases from V and 4 bases from J; junction bases left unmatched: 10. Germline V gene lookup returns CDR1 MNHNY and CDR2 SVGAGI (reference sequence). CDR3 amino acids: CAHQRAGEYNEQFF. CDR3 nucleotides: TGTGCCCACCAAAGAGCGGGAGAGTACAATGAGCAGTTCTTC.

The chain links TRBV7-8 to TRBJ2-7, with unresolved D. CDR3 length: 11 residues. V dropped 4 bases and J dropped 7 bases, with 8 bases sitting between them. Germline CDR1 is SGHVS and CDR2 is FQNEAQ. CDR3 sequence: CASSSSGEQYF. CDR3 coding DNA: TGTGCCAGCAGCTCATCCGGGGAGCAGTACTTC.